This is a list of T cell receptor beta chains from one sample in a study of blood T cell repertoires in COVID-19. The data were produced by immunoSEQ multiplex PCR, yet TCRdb's version contains in-frame clones alone and is incomplete. The sample holds about 180,000 clones, roughly nine tenths seen once. The material sequenced was peripheral blood. The receptor source for this set is a woman aged 30 to 39 with active or convalescent COVID-19. Both conserved end residues are part of each CDR3. Each record gives: D gene, clone size, V gene, J gene, CDR3 DNA, CDR3 protein. D genes are given only for firm matches. Size is stated for part of the rows, as once, few or many counts, or as a class when the clone is expanded.

D gene: NA
clone size: NA
V gene: TRBV7-9
J gene: TRBJ2-7
CDR3 DNA: TGTGCCAGCAGCTTCCAGGGAGGCGAGCAGTACTTC
CDR3 protein: CASSFQGGEQYF

D gene: NA
clone size: NA
V gene: TRBV11-3
J gene: TRBJ2-1
CDR3 DNA: TGTGCCAGCAGCTCGCCTCGTGGGGGGGCCGGGAATGAGCAGTTCTTC
CDR3 protein: CASSSPRGGAGNEQFF

D gene: TRBD1
clone size: once
V gene: TRBV28
J gene: TRBJ1-5
CDR3 DNA: TGTGCCAGCAGTCCCAGGGACAGTTCACAGCCCCAGCATTTT
CDR3 protein: CASSPRDSSQPQHF

D gene: TRBD1
clone size: NA
V gene: TRBV15
J gene: TRBJ1-2
CDR3 DNA: TGTGCCACCAGCAGAGATCAGGGGGTAAATGGCTACACCTTC
CDR3 protein: CATSRDQGVNGYTF

D gene: TRBD1
clone size: NA
V gene: TRBV6-5
J gene: TRBJ1-6
CDR3 DNA: TGTGCCAGCATCCAGGGGGGCCCCGCTATTCCCCTCCACTTT
CDR3 protein: CASIQGGPAIPLHF

D gene: TRBD1
clone size: NA
V gene: TRBV5-1
J gene: TRBJ1-1
CDR3 DNA: TGCGCCAGCAGCAAACGACCGGGACAGGGGGCAAGGAACACTGAAGCTTTCTTT
CDR3 protein: CASSKRPGQGARNTEAFF

D gene: NA
clone size: once
V gene: TRBV7-9
J gene: TRBJ1-1
CDR3 DNA: TGTGCCAGCAGCCGACAGAGTAACACTGAAGCTTTCTTT
CDR3 protein: CASSRQSNTEAFF

D gene: TRBD1
clone size: NA
V gene: TRBV2
J gene: TRBJ1-5
CDR3 DNA: TGTGCCAGCAGCGAAGGACAGGGAAATCAGCCCCAGCATTTT
CDR3 protein: CASSEGQGNQPQHF

D gene: NA
clone size: NA
V gene: TRBV3-1/TRBV3-2
J gene: TRBJ2-7
CDR3 DNA: TGTGCCAGCAGCCAATACGAAGCGGCAAGCTCCTACGAGCAGTACTTC
CDR3 protein: CASSQYEAASSYEQYF

D gene: TRBD1
clone size: NA
V gene: TRBV28
J gene: TRBJ1-2
CDR3 DNA: TGTGCCAGCAGTGCGCTACAGGGGGCGAGTGGCTACACCTTC
CDR3 protein: CASSALQGASGYTF

D gene: NA
clone size: NA
V gene: TRBV19
J gene: TRBJ2-3
CDR3 DNA: TGTGCCAGTAGTACGACAGGTAGGGTCGCAGATACGCAGTATTTT
CDR3 protein: CASSTTGRVADTQYF

D gene: TRBD2
clone size: NA
V gene: TRBV27
J gene: TRBJ2-1
CDR3 DNA: TGTGCCAGCAGTTCCCTAGCGGGAGGTTTAGGAAATGAGCAGTTCTTC
CDR3 protein: CASSSLAGGLGNEQFF

D gene: NA
clone size: NA
V gene: TRBV3-1/TRBV3-2
J gene: TRBJ2-2
CDR3 DNA: TGTGCCAGCAGCCAACGTGAGGAGACCGGGGAGCTGTTTTTT
CDR3 protein: CASSQREETGELFF

D gene: NA
clone size: NA
V gene: TRBV13
J gene: TRBJ2-3
CDR3 DNA: TGTGCCAGCAGCTCTGCAGACTTTAGCACAGATACGCAGTATTTT
CDR3 protein: CASSSADFSTDTQYF

D gene: TRBD2
clone size: NA
V gene: TRBV18
J gene: TRBJ2-1
CDR3 DNA: TGTGCCAGCTCTCAGATGAGGGCGGGGGGTACCTACAATGAGCAGTTCTTC
CDR3 protein: CASSQMRAGGTYNEQFF

D gene: NA
clone size: once
V gene: TRBV3-1/TRBV3-2
J gene: TRBJ1-3
CDR3 DNA: TGTGCCAGCAGCCCACATACGGGTGGAAACACCATATATTTT
CDR3 protein: CASSPHTGGNTIYF

D gene: NA
clone size: once
V gene: TRBV5-6
J gene: TRBJ2-1
CDR3 DNA: TGTGCCAGCAGCTTGGCCCGGCGGGGGCCCTACAATGAGCAGTTCTTC
CDR3 protein: CASSLARRGPYNEQFF

D gene: NA
clone size: NA
V gene: TRBV12-3/TRBV12-4
J gene: TRBJ1-1
CDR3 DNA: TGTGCCAGCTGGTCCCCAGGTTACACTGAAGCTTTCTTT
CDR3 protein: CASWSPGYTEAFF

D gene: TRBD2
clone size: NA
V gene: TRBV11-2
J gene: TRBJ2-1
CDR3 DNA: TGTGCCAGCAGCTCCGGGACTAGCCTGAACAATGAGCAGTTCTTC
CDR3 protein: CASSSGTSLNNEQFF

D gene: TRBD2
clone size: NA
V gene: TRBV3-1/TRBV3-2
J gene: TRBJ2-2
CDR3 DNA: TGTGCCAGCAGCCAAACTAGGTCTAGCGGTACCGGGGAGCTGTTTTTT
CDR3 protein: CASSQTRSSGTGELFF

D gene: TRBD1
clone size: once
V gene: TRBV24-1
J gene: TRBJ2-3
CDR3 DNA: TGTGCCACCAGTGACCCGGGGACAGTTCCGCAGTATTTT
CDR3 protein: CATSDPGTVPQYF

D gene: TRBD1
clone size: NA
V gene: TRBV6-5
J gene: TRBJ2-3
CDR3 DNA: TGTGCCAGCAGTCAACCAGGGGGTCGGACAGATACGCAGTATTTT
CDR3 protein: CASSQPGGRTDTQYF

D gene: TRBD1
clone size: NA
V gene: TRBV7-2
J gene: TRBJ1-2
CDR3 DNA: TGTGCCAGCAGCTTAGGAGTAGGGGACAGGGGAAATGGCTACACCTTC
CDR3 protein: CASSLGVGDRGNGYTF

D gene: NA
clone size: NA
V gene: TRBV5-4
J gene: TRBJ2-1
CDR3 DNA: TGTGCCAGCAGCTTGACTGCGGGGCGCTACAATGAGCAGTTCTTC
CDR3 protein: CASSLTAGRYNEQFF

D gene: NA
clone size: NA
V gene: TRBV19
J gene: TRBJ1-2
CDR3 DNA: TGTGCCAGTAGTATCTATACTGGGAGCGGCTACACCTTC
CDR3 protein: CASSIYTGSGYTF

D gene: NA
clone size: NA
V gene: TRBV27
J gene: TRBJ2-5
CDR3 DNA: TGTGCCAGCAGTTTGCGTGGACAGCAAGAGACCCAGTACTTC
CDR3 protein: CASSLRGQQETQYF

D gene: NA
clone size: NA
V gene: TRBV9
J gene: TRBJ2-2
CDR3 DNA: TGTGCCAGCAGCGTAATTGGGAGTAACACCGGGGAGCTGTTTTTT
CDR3 protein: CASSVIGSNTGELFF

D gene: NA
clone size: NA
V gene: TRBV5-1
J gene: TRBJ1-4
CDR3 DNA: TGCGCCAGCAGCGGGATAGGGGCAACTAATGAAAAACTGTTTTTT
CDR3 protein: CASSGIGATNEKLFF

D gene: NA
clone size: NA
V gene: TRBV6-1
J gene: TRBJ1-1
CDR3 DNA: TGTGCCAGCAGTGACAATTTGAACACTGAAGCTTTCTTT
CDR3 protein: CASSDNLNTEAFF

D gene: NA
clone size: NA
V gene: TRBV7-9
J gene: TRBJ1-1
CDR3 DNA: TGTGCCAGCAGTTTAAGCCTTGTCGGTGAAGCTTTCTTT
CDR3 protein: CASSLSLVGEAFF

D gene: TRBD2
clone size: NA
V gene: TRBV7-9
J gene: TRBJ2-1
CDR3 DNA: TGTGCCAGCAGCACCGGGAGGAATGAGCAGTTCTTC
CDR3 protein: CASSTGRNEQFF

D gene: NA
clone size: NA
V gene: TRBV12-3/TRBV12-4
J gene: TRBJ1-3
CDR3 DNA: TGTGCCAGCAGTTTAGTGGAGGGAAACACCATATATTTT
CDR3 protein: CASSLVEGNTIYF

D gene: TRBD2
clone size: once
V gene: TRBV13
J gene: TRBJ2-1
CDR3 DNA: TGTGCCAGCAGCCCGGGACTAGACAGCTCCTACAATGAGCAGTTCTTC
CDR3 protein: CASSPGLDSSYNEQFF

D gene: TRBD2
clone size: NA
V gene: TRBV24-1
J gene: TRBJ2-3
CDR3 DNA: TGTGCCACCAGACCCCTTACTAGCGCTAGCACAGATACGCAGTATTTT
CDR3 protein: CATRPLTSASTDTQYF